The text below deals with one T cell receptor (beta chain). The record originates from a study of blood T cell repertoires in COVID-19. Overall study context: Specimens from acute and convalescent COVID-19 originated in the United States, Italy and Spain. Sample material is recorded as cDNA or gDNA derived from T cells, B-cell-depleted T cells, or PBMCs.

This CDR3 is built from 13 residues. Germline V lookup: CDR1 SGHDT, CDR2 YYEEEE. V gave up 3 bases and J gave up 4 bases, with 10 bases separating them. Per the original methods: By means of reference gene primer amplification, nucleated cell counts were estimated. TCRdb's copy holds only in-frame clones and misses some; the assay was immunoSEQ multiplex PCR. Clone size and the V and J calls come from that table; the DNA yielded D and trimming. The sample lists under 300,000 clones; 88% were seen once. The chain carries TRBV5-6 and TRBJ1-2, with D perhaps matching TRBD1 (5 bases). This receptor was taken from a woman aged 40 to 55 who had recovered from COVID-19. The sequencing input was peripheral blood. CDR3: CASSSGEGYGYTF. The CDR3 bases are TGTGCCAGCAGCTCGGGGGAGGGCTATGGCTACACCTTC.